This T cell receptor beta chain was captured by sequencing in a study of T cells after yellow fever vaccination. This clonotype was seen once. Its matching antigen is unknown. Regarding the study as a whole: Contaminants from the bulk population, in the form of abundant clonotypes, could be found in FACS-sorted repertoires.

A 5'RACE template-switching step, the method used to make TCR cDNA, added a universal primer site and UMIs. TCRdb called the 5' RACE reads again in MiXCR, with one record for every CDR3 protein. The table shows nearly 550,000 distinct CDR3 sequences, with less than 20% occurring only once. This receptor was obtained from a man aged 30 to 45 who received the YFV17D yellow fever vaccine. The input for sequencing was PBMCs, taken 15 days after the yellow fever booster vaccination.

CDR3 protein: CASSYLAQGADTQYF. Written as DNA, the CDR3 is TGTGCCAGCAGTTATCTGGCTCAAGGGGCAGATACGCAGTATTTT. The chain recombines TRBV6-5 with TRBJ2-3; D perhaps matches TRBD1 (5 bases). V was trimmed by 3 bases and J by 4 bases, leaving 14 bases between them. In germline, CDR1 is MNHEY, CDR2 SVGAGI. There are 15 residues in the CDR3.